Only a few counts were recorded for the clone carrying this TCR beta chain. This sample is part of a study of T cell changes during pregnancy in multiple sclerosis. TCRdb keeps only in-frame clones here, not all; method: immunoSEQ multiplex PCR. Counted here are roughly 45,000 clones, around 93% occurring once; the ten biggest clones make up roughly 3.8%. This clonotype was sampled from a female donor with multiple sclerosis, enrolled in a pregnancy study. The source was CD8+ T cells from peripheral blood mononuclear cells, collected after pregnancy.

The CDR3 reads CASGEGASTEAFF. The CDR3 DNA sequence: TGTGCCAGTGGGGAAGGGGCTAGTACTGAAGCTTTCTTT. V and J are TRBV7-9 and TRBJ1-1, with D possibly TRBD1 on 5 matching bases. V was pared by 9 bases and J by 5 bases, with 16 bases between. The germline V gene has CDR1 SEHNR and CDR2 FQNEAQ (reference sequence). This CDR3 spans 13 amino acids.